One and the same sample provided the 30 T cell receptor beta chains below, sequenced in a study of T cells in tuberculosis. Thawed, overnight-rested PBMC were stained with GMM-loaded CD1B tetramer, viability dye and anti-CD3, then sorted. The CD1B tetramers carried C32 glucose monomycolate purified from Rhodococcus equi. The protocol was immunoSEQ multiplex PCR, while the TCRdb copy is restricted to in-frame clones and leaves out a portion. This table holds approximately 88,000 clones, roughly 91% found once. Sequenced input: CD1b-GMM tetramer-negative cells sorted from PBMCs. These receptors were collected from an adult woman with latent tuberculosis.

The V and J genes are TRBV23-1 and TRBJ2-2; 7 nucleotides agree with TRBD1. TRBV23-1 carries the ORF label, with uncertain function. J was trimmed by 3 bases and V by 0 bases; bases with no gene match: 16. The CDR3 consists of 20 residues. CDR3 DNA: TGCGCCAGCAGTCAATCTGGGACAGAATATCCCCCTCCAGACACCGGGGAGCTGTTTTTT. It codes for CASSQSGTEYPPPDTGELFF.

The V gene is TRBV30, the J gene TRBJ1-1; 11 bases fit TRBD1. The CDR3 loop spans 18 amino acids. Trimming took 0 bases from V and 6 from J; bases not matched to a gene: 15. Germline V lookup: CDR1 GTSNPN, CDR2 SVGIG (reference sequence). This CDR3 reads CAWSVPPGQGAISAEAFF. CDR3 coding DNA: TGTGCCTGGAGTGTCCCCCCAGGACAGGGGGCCATCTCTGCTGAAGCTTTCTTT.

The rearrangement joins TRBV15 to TRBJ1-1; tentative D call: TRBD1 (5 bases). The length of the CDR3 is 15 residues. The V end lost 0 bases, the J end lost 0 bases, and 8 bases lay between the germline ends. Per germline, CDR1 LNHNV and CDR2 YYDKDF (reference sequence). The CDR3 loop reads CATSRERTMNTEAFF. DNA of the CDR3: TGTGCCACCAGCAGAGAACGGACAATGAACACTGAAGCTTTCTTT.

The count of this clone is one. The V and J genes are TRBV14 and TRBJ1-5; 8 nucleotides match TRBD1. With V trimmed by 6 bases and J by 0 bases, 16 bases remained unmatched. Per germline, CDR1 SGHDN and CDR2 FVKESK. The CDR3 has 19 amino acids. In DNA form, the CDR3 reads TGTGCCAGCAGACTAAGGACAGGGACGTACGGTTATAGCAATCAGCCCCAGCATTTT. It encodes CASRLRTGTYGYSNQPQHF.

This chain uses TRBV11-3 with TRBJ2-1; 10 bases map to TRBD2. CDR3 length equals 14 residues. V lost 5 bases, J lost 7 bases, and 5 bases stayed unmatched. The germline CDR1 and CDR2 sequences are SGHNT and YENEEA. CDR3 residues: CASSMGLALNEQFF. CDR3 in DNA: TGTGCCAGCAGCATGGGACTAGCGTTAAATGAGCAGTTCTTC.

The chain joins TRBV6-4 to TRBJ1-2; 10 bases align to TRBD1. Germline V CDR1 and CDR2: MRHNA, SNTAGT. CDR3 length: 16 residues. Trimming removed 1 base from V and 2 bases from J; junction bases left unmatched: 4. The CDR3 here is CASSDLGQGSNYGYTF. The DNA of the CDR3 is TGTGCCAGCAGTGACTTGGGACAGGGGTCGAACTATGGCTACACCTTC.

J is TRBJ2-7 and V is TRBV19; possibly TRBD2 for D (6 bases). Germline V lookup: CDR1 LNHDA, CDR2 SQIVND (reference sequence). V shed 6 bases and J shed 2 bases, with 14 bases lying between them. CDR3 size: 14 residues. Here the CDR3 DNA reads TGTGCCAGTAGCGTGCGGGACGAGACCTACGAGCAGTACTTC. This gives the protein CASSVRDETYEQYF.

This rearrangement joins TRBV19 to TRBJ1-5; D uncertain. This CDR3 comprises 14 residues. CDR1 is LNHDA and CDR2 is SQIVND in the germline V gene (reference sequence). V lost 7 bases to trimming and J lost 1 base, with 11 bases between them. The CDR3 region is CASNSGLSNQPQHF. CDR3 sequence (DNA): TGTGCCAGTAACTCCGGGTTAAGCAATCAGCCCCAGCATTTT.

The rearrangement joins TRBV15 to TRBJ2-1; TRBD1 agrees at 8 bases. The CDR3 has 15 residues. Germline assignment: CDR1 LNHNV and CDR2 YYDKDF (reference sequence). With 5 bases clipped from V and 9 bases from J, the junction kept 12 bases outside the gene matches. The CDR3 spells CATSGRTGPRGEQFF. CDR3 bases: TGTGCCACCAGCGGAAGGACAGGGCCGAGGGGTGAGCAGTTCTTC. Variable domain in full (rest from reference TRBV15 and TRBJ2-1): DAMVIQNPRYQVTQFGKPVTLSCSQTLNHNVMYWYQQKSSQAPKLLFHYYDKDFNNEADTPDNFQSRRPNTSFCFLDIRSPGLGDTAMYLCATSGRTGPRGEQFFGPGTRLTVL.

The chain joins TRBV7-8 to TRBJ1-2; D is unresolved. The CDR3 has 14 amino acids. Trimming removed 4 bases at V and 4 bases at J, with 13 bases between. Germline V gene lookup returns CDR1 SGHVS and CDR2 FQNEAQ. The CDR3 loop reads CASSSSVGSYGYTF. The CDR3, as DNA: TGTGCCAGCAGCTCATCGGTAGGGAGCTATGGCTACACCTTC. Full variable domain (rest looked up from reference TRBV7-8 and TRBJ1-2): GAGVSQSPRYKVAKRGQDVALRCDPISGHVSLFWYQQALGQGPEFLTYFQNEAQLDKSGLPSDRFFAERPEGSVSTLKIQRTQQEDSAVYLCASSSSVGSYGYTFGSGTRLTVV.

V usage is TRBV6-1 and J usage is TRBJ2-7; D might be TRBD2 (6 bases). The CDR3 length is 15 residues. The ends were cut back, 3 bases at V and 1 base at J, with 13 bases in the middle. Germline CDR1 reads MNHNS; CDR2 reads SASEGT. CDR3 region: CASSEVGGLSYEQYV. CDR3 nucleotide sequence: TGTGCCAGCAGTGAGGTAGGAGGGCTGTCCTACGAGCAGTACGTC.

The V gene is TRBV27, the J gene TRBJ1-2; D may be TRBD1 (6 bases). V lost 2 bases, J lost 4 bases, and 20 bases lay in between. The germline CDR1 and CDR2 sequences are MNHEY and SMNVEV (reference sequence). This CDR3 contains 17 residues. The CDR3 here is CASSLQRGGGLPYGYTF. The DNA for the CDR3 is TGTGCCAGCAGTTTACAACGAGGAGGGGGACTACCCTATGGCTACACCTTC.

The J gene is TRBJ2-7, the V gene TRBV5-4; TRBD2 matches 7 bases. Germline trimming cut 3 bases from V and 3 bases from J; bases unmatched to any gene: 9. Looked up from germline, CDR1 is SGHNT and CDR2 is YYREEE (reference sequence). This CDR3 has 15 residues. CDR3 sequence reads: CASSSGGDGRYEQYF. CDR3 DNA sequence: TGTGCCAGCAGCTCGGGGGGAGATGGTCGCTACGAGCAGTACTTC.

The chain uses TRBV9 and TRBJ1-2; 9 bases line up with TRBD1. V shed 0 bases, J shed 4 bases, and the junction held 4 bases outside the gene matches. The CDR3 has 15 amino acids. Germline values: CDR1 SGDLS, CDR2 YYNGEE. The CDR3 region is CASSVGDRDFYGYTF. The CDR3, as DNA: TGTGCCAGCAGCGTAGGGGACAGGGATTTCTATGGCTACACCTTC.

The rearrangement links TRBV5-1 to TRBJ1-1, with TRBD1 identical over 8 bases. The CDR3 is made up of 16 amino acids. J gave up 5 bases and V 1 base, and 10 bases lay outside the gene matches. CDR1 SGHRS and CDR2 YFSETQ come from the germline V gene. The CDR3, as DNA: TGCGCCAGCAGCTTGAGCAGGGGGCGAATAAGTACTGAAGCTTTCTTT. It codes for CASSLSRGRISTEAFF.

This clone was picked up one time. This sequence joins TRBV9 and TRBJ2-3; 8 bases line up with TRBD2. CDR3 length: 17 residues. The V gene's germline CDR1 is SGDLS and CDR2 YYNGEE. J lost 2 bases, V lost 1 base, and 9 bases had no gene match. In nucleotides, the CDR3 is TGTGCCAGCAGCGTAAAGGGTGGCGGGGGGCTCACAGATACGCAGTATTTT. This gives the protein CASSVKGGGGLTDTQYF.

The chain recombines TRBV7-6 with TRBJ2-1; TRBD1 is a possible D gene (5 bases). Germline V gene sequence: CDR1 SGHVS, CDR2 FNYEAQ. The CDR3 sequence is 15 residues long. Trimming removed 5 bases at V and 9 bases at J, with 20 bases between. The CDR3 here is CASSTMAGLRAEQFF. CDR3 DNA: TGTGCCAGCAGCACCATGGCAGGGCTACGGGCTGAGCAGTTCTTC.

The chain recombines TRBV5-1 with TRBJ2-3, with TRBD2 matching over 10 bases. Germline CDR1 reads SGHRS; CDR2 reads YFSETQ. J lost 4 bases, V lost 0 bases, and 8 bases had no gene match. This CDR3 spans 17 amino acids. The CDR3 loop reads CASSLGPWLAGADTQYF. CDR3 bases: TGCGCCAGCAGCTTGGGTCCGTGGCTAGCGGGGGCAGATACGCAGTATTTT. Based on the CDR3 plus reference TRBV5-1 and TRBJ2-3, the full variable domain is KAGVTQTPRYLIKTRGQQVTLSCSPISGHRSVSWYQQTPGQGLQFLFEYFSETQRNKGNFPGRFSGRQFSNSRSEMNVSTLELGDSALYLCASSLGPWLAGADTQYFGPGTRLTVL.

V is TRBV7-6 and J is TRBJ1-1, with 8 bases matching TRBD1. Per the germline V gene, CDR1 is SGHVS and CDR2 is FNYEAQ. CDR3 size: 14 residues. Unmatched junction bases numbered 5, after V lost 5 bases and J lost 3 bases. CDR3 nucleotides: TGTGCCAGCAGCCAAAGGGACAGGCACACTGAAGCTTTCTTT. Its translation: CASSQRDRHTEAFF.

The CDR3 region is CSVGQAGGEQYV. The CDR3 region has the DNA TGCAGCGTTGGACAGGCCGGCGGAGAGCAGTACGTC. This rearrangement joins TRBV29-1 to TRBJ2-7, with D possibly being TRBD1 (6 bases). CDR1 and CDR2 (germline): SQVTM, ANQGSEA. This CDR3 has 12 amino acids. The germline V and J ends were trimmed by 4 bases and 7 bases, with 14 bases remaining between them.

Only one count was recorded for this clone. The chain carries TRBV7-3 and TRBJ1-2; 9 bases fit TRBD1. The junction had 13 bases not matched to a gene; V was cut back by 3 bases and J by 8 bases. This CDR3 has 16 amino acids. CDR1 and CDR2 (germline): SGHTA, FQGTGA. This CDR3 reads CASSLGNQQGARGYTF. CDR3 DNA sequence: TGTGCCAGCAGCTTGGGAAATCAACAGGGGGCGCGGGGCTACACCTTC. Based on the CDR3 plus reference TRBV7-3 and TRBJ1-2, the full variable domain is GAGVSQTPSNKVTEKGKYVELRCDPISGHTALYWYRQSLGQGPEFLIYFQGTGAADDSGLPNDRFFAVRPEGSVSTLKIQRTERGDSAVYLCASSLGNQQGARGYTFGSGTRLTVV.

The chain has TRBV7-2 and TRBJ1-2, with 7 nucleotides matching TRBD1. The germline V gene has CDR1 SGHTA and CDR2 FQGNSA. The CDR3 length is 13 residues. With V trimmed by 4 bases and J by 8 bases, 7 bases remained unmatched. CDR3 nucleotide sequence: TGTGCCAGCAGCTCGGACAGGATGGGGGGCTACACCTTC. As protein: CASSSDRMGGYTF.

The genes are TRBV5-5 and TRBJ1-1; 9 nucleotides match TRBD1. Germline loops: CDR1 SGHKS, CDR2 YYEKEE (reference sequence). The CDR3 sequence is 14 residues long. V trimming: 4 bases; J trimming: 4 bases; junction bases outside the gene matches: 5. CDR3 nucleotide sequence: TGTGCCAGCAGCAACAGGGGGCGCGGCACTGAAGCTTTCTTT. Its protein is CASSNRGRGTEAFF.

The gene calls are TRBV11-2 and TRBJ1-1; weak D call: TRBD1 (5 bases). CDR1 is SGHAT, CDR2 FQNNGV, per germline. This CDR3 region has 14 residues. V was cut by 3 bases and J by 0 bases, with 8 bases left in between. CDR3 residues: CASSFQGMNTEAFF. The DNA of the CDR3 is TGTGCCAGCAGCTTCCAGGGTATGAACACTGAAGCTTTCTTT.

V usage is TRBV5-1 and J usage is TRBJ2-3; TRBD2 might be the D (6 bases). The CDR3 is 14 amino acids. Deletions cut 0 bases from V and 2 bases from J, with 7 bases between. Germline-derived CDR1 and CDR2 are SGHRS and YFSETQ. CDR3 DNA: TGCGCCAGCAGCTTGGAGGACTACACAGATACGCAGTATTTT. Protein product: CASSLEDYTDTQYF.

The genes are TRBV7-9 and TRBJ2-3, with D hard to call. The ends were cut back, 0 bases at V and 0 bases at J, with 4 bases in the middle. Looked up from germline, CDR1 is SEHNR and CDR2 is FQNEAQ (reference sequence). CDR3 length: 14 residues. The CDR3 reads CASSLASSTDTQYF. CDR3 nucleotide sequence: TGTGCCAGCAGCTTAGCGAGTAGCACAGATACGCAGTATTTT.

A single count supports this clone. V and J are TRBV6-1 and TRBJ1-4; possibly TRBD1 for D (5 bases). The V gene's germline CDR1 is MNHNS and CDR2 SASEGT. CDR3 length: 14 amino acids. The V gene lost 7 bases and the J gene lost 8 bases, with 17 bases spanning the gap. CDR3 in amino acids: CASKIGAAGEKLFF. The CDR3 nucleotides are TGTGCCAGCAAAATAGGGGCGGCGGGGGAAAAACTGTTTTTT.

This clone was recorded only once. V is TRBV19 and J is TRBJ2-7; possibly TRBD1 for D (5 bases). CDR1 and CDR2 from the germline V gene are LNHDA and SQIVND (reference sequence). The CDR3 length is 15 residues. V was shortened by 5 bases and J by 2 bases, with 16 bases between the two germline ends. CDR3 protein: CASSGRQNTPYEQYF. CDR3 DNA sequence: TGTGCCAGTAGTGGCCGACAGAACACCCCCTACGAGCAGTACTTC.

The genes are TRBV2 and TRBJ2-7; 8 bases map to TRBD2. After removal of 2 bases from V and 4 bases from J, the junction contained 10 bases not matched to a gene. The CDR3 runs to 16 residues. Germline V gene data show CDR1 as SNHLY and CDR2 as FYNNEI. CDR3 loop: CASSEPGGGRSYEQYF. The CDR3 region has the DNA TGTGCCAGCAGTGAACCGGGAGGGGGTAGGAGTTACGAGCAGTACTTC.

V is TRBV11-2 and J is TRBJ2-3, with D possibly TRBD2 on 5 matching bases. V was clipped by 5 bases and J by 1 base, with 10 bases between them. This CDR3 is 14 amino acids long. Germline V gene lookup returns CDR1 SGHAT and CDR2 FQNNGV. CDR3 amino acids: CASSLTTGTDTQYF. In nucleotides, the CDR3 is TGTGCCAGCAGCCTGACTACGGGCACAGATACGCAGTATTTT.